Included here is one T cell receptor (beta chain) sequence, with context. What it recognizes is unknown. The CDR3 covers 14 residues. Germline lookup yields CDR1 SGHNT and CDR2 YYREEE (reference sequence). V lost 0 bases to trimming and J lost 4 bases, with 10 bases between them. The data were obtained in a study of T cells after yellow fever vaccination. For TCR, cDNA came from 5'RACE template switching, which added a universal primer site and UMIs. One entry per CDR3 protein, called by TCRdb with MiXCR from the 5' RACE reads. The profile shows some 110,000 distinct CDR3 sequences, about 7% of them singletons. Study-wide points: Just a small share of clonotypes turned up in the CD4 compartment as well as the CD8 compartment.

This receptor was identified in a man aged 18 to 35 who received the YFV17D yellow fever vaccine. This specimen consisted of CD4+ T cells sorted from PBMCs, obtained about 10 days after the first yellow fever vaccination. The J gene is TRBJ2-5, the V gene TRBV5-4; D possibly matches TRBD1 or TRBD2 (5 bases each). The CDR3 coding sequence is TGTGCCAGCAGCTTGGGTCAGGGACCAGAGACCCAGTACTTC. Translation: CASSLGQGPETQYF.